These T cell receptor beta chains were read from a single sample in a study of blood T cells in healthy people across ages. TCRdb reanalysed the 5' RACE reads using MiXCR and keeps one entry per CDR3 protein. This table holds about 1.4 million distinct CDR3 sequences, around 59% found once. Input material: blood. The receptors were sampled from a man younger than 35 in good health. Both conserved end residues are part of each CDR3. A D gene is named only where the DNA matches it firmly. A clone size is listed for some rows: how often the clone was seen (once, few, many), or a class if it is expanded.

.	TRBJ2-7	.	TRBV20-1	TGCAGTGCTAGAGCGAGGGCCCCATCCTACAATGAGCAGTACTTC	CSARARAPSYNEQYF
TRBD2	TRBJ2-1	.	TRBV29-1	TGCAGCGCCACTAGCGGGAGGGGATACAATGAGCAGTTCTTC	CSATSGRGYNEQFF
.	TRBJ1-2	.	TRBV20-1	TGCAGTGCCCGACAGTACTATGGCTACACCTTC	CSARQYYGYTF
.	TRBJ2-5	.	TRBV20-1	TGCAGTGCCACCGGGGGCCCCCGGGAGACCCAGTACTTC	CSATGGPRETQYF
.	TRBJ2-2	.	TRBV2	TGTGCCAGCCACAATCGGCAGGGCACCGGGGAGCTGTTTTTT	CASHNRQGTGELFF
TRBD1	TRBJ1-4	.	TRBV25-1	TGTGCCAGCAGTGAAGCAGGGGGAAAACTGTTTTTT	CASSEAGGKLFF
.	TRBJ2-6	.	TRBV7-2	TGTGCCAGCAGCGCCAGGGGATCCTGGGCCTCTGGGGCCAACGTCCTGACTTTC	CASSARGSWASGANVLTF
.	TRBJ2-1	few	TRBV7-9	TGTGCCAGCAGCTTATCTCAGGACGATGAGCAGTTCTTC	CASSLSQDDEQFF
.	TRBJ2-1	.	TRBV7-2	TGTGCCAGCAGCTTATTCGAGGGAAATGAGCAGTTCTTC	CASSLFEGNEQFF
.	TRBJ2-2	.	TRBV5-1	TGCGCCAGCAGCTTACAGTGGACCGGGGAGCTGTTTTTT	CASSLQWTGELFF
.	TRBJ2-7	.	TRBV5-6	TGTGCCAGCAGCTTGAGGGACGACAGTTACGAGCAGTACTTC	CASSLRDDSYEQYF
.	TRBJ2-3	.	TRBV4-3	TGCGCCAGCAGCCAAGATACCGGGAAGAGCACAGATACGCAGTATTTT	CASSQDTGKSTDTQYF
.	TRBJ1-5	.	TRBV13	TGTGCCAGCAGTACGGGCCTGGGCAATCAGCCCCAGCATTTT	CASSTGLGNQPQHF
.	TRBJ1-5	few	TRBV7-2	TGTGCCAGCAGCTTAGGAACAGCATCAGCGGCCCAGCATTTT	CASSLGTASAAQHF
.	TRBJ1-2	.	TRBV6-2/TRBV6-3	TGTGCCAGCATCTTGAGAGGGGATCACGGCTACACCTTC	CASILRGDHGYTF
.	TRBJ2-7	.	TRBV3-1	TGTGCCAGCAGCCCGGGGGCGGACGAGCAGTACTTC	CASSPGADEQYF
.	TRBJ2-1	.	TRBV25-1	TGTGCCAGCAGTGAATCTGGGGGTAATGAGCAGTTCTTC	CASSESGGNEQFF
TRBD2	TRBJ2-1	.	TRBV6-5	TGTGCCAGCAGTCCCAGGCGCCAGCGGGGGGGAGATGAGCAGTTCTTC	CASSPRRQRGGDEQFF
.	TRBJ2-1	few	TRBV20-1	TGCAGTGCTAGAGACCCGAGTGGGGGGACCGCCAATGAGCAGTTCTTC	CSARDPSGGTANEQFF
.	TRBJ2-5	.	TRBV29-1	TGCAGCGACAGGACTACACAAGAGACCCAGTACTTC	CSDRTTQETQYF
.	TRBJ1-2	few	TRBV7-9	TGTGCCAGCGTAGACTCAGTCTCAGTGGACTATGGCTACACCTTC	CASVDSVSVDYGYTF
.	TRBJ2-7	few	TRBV7-2	TGTGCCAGCAGCTTAATTCGGCAGTACGAGCAGTACTTC	CASSLIRQYEQYF
.	TRBJ2-1	.	TRBV21-1	TGTGCCAGCGAAGTCAGGGGTGGTAGTTGGTACAATGAGCAGTTCTTC	CASEVRGGSWYNEQFF
.	TRBJ2-7	.	TRBV27	TGTGCCAGCAGTTTGATGGGGACGCAAAGGACAGACTACGAGCAGTACTTC	CASSLMGTQRTDYEQYF
.	TRBJ1-1	.	TRBV6-2/TRBV6-3	TGTGCCAGCAGTACACCACGACTTCTTACTGAAGCTTTCTTT	CASSTPRLLTEAFF
TRBD2	TRBJ2-5	few	TRBV20-1	TGCAGCTTCCAGCGGGAGGGCCAAGAGACCCAGTACTTC	CSFQREGQETQYF
TRBD2	TRBJ2-3	.	TRBV7-9	TGTGCCAGCAGATCTGGACTAGAGCGAACAGATACGCAGTATTTT	CASRSGLERTDTQYF
TRBD2	TRBJ2-1	.	TRBV2	TGTGCCAGCAGTTCGGGACTAGCGGGCCTGACGGAGTTCTTC	CASSSGLAGLTEFF
.	TRBJ2-5	.	TRBV3-1	TGTGCCAGCAGCCCCCAGGGGGGGCTGGAGACCCAGTACTTC	CASSPQGGLETQYF
.	TRBJ1-2	.	TRBV20-1	TGCAGTGCTAGAGTTGAACCCCATGGCTACACCTTC	CSARVEPHGYTF
.	TRBJ2-3	.	TRBV5-1	TGCGCCAGCAGCTTCGGCAGGGTAGGAGATACGCAGTATTTT	CASSFGRVGDTQYF
.	TRBJ1-5	once	TRBV6-2/TRBV6-3	TGTGCCAGCAGGGACCCTAAGGAGGGGCAGCCCCAGCATTTT	CASRDPKEGQPQHF
TRBD2	TRBJ2-2	.	TRBV20-1	TGCAGTGCTCAGGGGACTAGCGGGAACACCGGGGAGCTGTTTTTT	CSAQGTSGNTGELFF
.	TRBJ2-4	.	TRBV2	TGTGCCGCAACTGTCCTAAACATTCAGTACTTC	CAATVLNIQYF
.	TRBJ2-5	.	TRBV6-1	TGTGCCAGCAGTGAACCAACAGTCCCAGGGACCCAGTACTTC	CASSEPTVPGTQYF
TRBD2	TRBJ2-1	few	TRBV14	TGTGCCAGCCGGGGAGGGCAGGGCTCCTACAATGAGCAGTTCTTC	CASRGGQGSYNEQFF
.	TRBJ1-1	.	TRBV29-1	TGCAGCGTTGGAACAGGGTCAACTGAAGCTTTCTTT	CSVGTGSTEAFF
.	TRBJ1-3	once	TRBV4-1	TGCGCCAGCAGCCCAGGTGGAGGGAAGACCTCTGGAAACACCATATATTTT	CASSPGGGKTSGNTIYF
.	TRBJ2-5	.	TRBV29-1	TGCAGCGTTGAGAGGACAGAAAAAGAGACCCAGTACTTC	CSVERTEKETQYF
TRBD2	TRBJ2-3	.	TRBV11-2	TGTGCCAGCAGCTTAGCTAGCGGGGGGGAAAAGTATACGCAGTATTTT	CASSLASGGEKYTQYF
.	TRBJ2-7	few	TRBV20-1	TGCAGTGCTAGAGATCTAGACAACCCCTACGAGCAGTACTTC	CSARDLDNPYEQYF
.	TRBJ1-2	.	TRBV21-1	TGTGCCGGCAGTACGACGGGACCCCACGGTGGCTACACCTTC	CAGSTTGPHGGYTF
.	TRBJ1-2	.	TRBV25-1	TGTGCCAGCAGTGAATCAGTGGGCTACACCTTC	CASSESVGYTF
.	TRBJ2-7	.	TRBV4-2	TGTGCCAGCAGCCTGCGGGACACCTCCTACGAGCAGTACTTC	CASSLRDTSYEQYF
TRBD1	TRBJ2-1	.	TRBV12-3/TRBV12-4	TGTGCCAGCACCGCGGGACAGGAGATCAATGAGCAGTTCTTC	CASTAGQEINEQFF
TRBD2	TRBJ2-7	.	TRBV6-5	TGTGCCAGCAGTGCGGGAGTAGGACTTTACAATGAGCAGTACTTC	CASSAGVGLYNEQYF
TRBD2	TRBJ2-2	.	TRBV5-1	TGCGCCAGCAGCTCATTTAGCGGGAGTAGCACCGGGGAGCTGTTTTTT	CASSSFSGSSTGELFF
TRBD1	TRBJ2-7	.	TRBV6-2/TRBV6-3	TGTGCCAGCACCCAGGCGGGGACAGGTATCTACGAGCAGTACTTC	CASTQAGTGIYEQYF
TRBD1	TRBJ2-5	.	TRBV10-2	TGCGCCAGCATCGGACAGGGAGTTTTAGAGACCCAGTACTTC	CASIGQGVLETQYF
.	TRBJ2-3	.	TRBV12-3/TRBV12-4	TGTGCCAGCAGTTTAGCCGGGACCCGTAAAGATACGCAGTATTTT	CASSLAGTRKDTQYF
.	TRBJ2-3	few	TRBV4-1	TGCGCCAGCAGCCAAGTGGCGGGGGCCACAGATACGCAGTATTTT	CASSQVAGATDTQYF
.	TRBJ2-3	.	TRBV19	TGTGCCAGTAGTATCCTGGGCACCCCAGATACGCAGTATTTT	CASSILGTPDTQYF
.	TRBJ2-7	.	TRBV20-1	TGCAGTGCTAGACACGGACAGTCCTCCTACGAGCAGTACTTC	CSARHGQSSYEQYF
TRBD2	TRBJ2-7	.	TRBV29-1	TGCAGCGTTTCTGCGACTAGCGGGAGTTTTTACAATGAGCAGTACTTC	CSVSATSGSFYNEQYF
.	TRBJ2-2	.	TRBV21-1	TGTGCCAGCAGCAACGGCAGAGTCACCGGGGAGCTGTTTTTT	CASSNGRVTGELFF
TRBD2	TRBJ2-3	few	TRBV15	TGTGCCACCAGCAGCCCCGGACTAGCGGGAGACACAGATACGCAGTATTTT	CATSSPGLAGDTDTQYF
TRBD1	TRBJ1-1	.	TRBV7-2	TGTGCCAGCAGCTTTTCGACAGGGTCTGACACTGAAGCTTTCTTT	CASSFSTGSDTEAFF
TRBD2	TRBJ2-1	.	TRBV27	TGTGCCAGCATACCCCCTAGCGGGAGGGTTCACCAGCAGTTCTTC	CASIPPSGRVHQQFF
.	TRBJ2-5	.	TRBV12-5	TGTGCTAGTGGCTACGACGGGAAAGAGACCCAGTACTTC	CASGYDGKETQYF
.	TRBJ2-1	.	TRBV7-2	TGTGCCAGCAGCTTGAGCCGCTCGAGATCGGGCCATGAGCAGTTCTTC	CASSLSRSRSGHEQFF